A single sample is the source of the 19 T cell receptor beta chains below, sequenced in a study of cytomegalovirus exposure and HLA in healthy donors. Primers: 60 Vbeta forward and 13 Jbeta reverse. Clones were sequenced by immunoSEQ multiplex PCR, and TCRdb holds only the in-frame ones, with some missing. This sample yields about 120,000 clones, of which about 74% are seen a single time; 2.5% to 3.5% belongs to the top ten. Source material: PBMCs. These receptors were collected from a woman in her thirties or forties in good health and CMV-seropositive.

The CDR3 DNA reads TGTGCCAGCAGCGTCGGGACAGGGCGGTATGGCTACACCTTC. Its translation is CASSVGTGRYGYTF. J is TRBJ1-2 and V is TRBV7-2, with 9 bases identical to TRBD1. The V gene end was trimmed by 5 bases and the J gene end by 5 bases; junction bases not matched to a gene: 6. The CDR3 loop spans 14 amino acids. Germline CDR1 SGHTA, CDR2 FQGNSA.

J is TRBJ2-1 and V is TRBV5-1; no clear D. Germline CDR1 reads SGHRS; CDR2 reads YFSETQ. This CDR3 has 13 amino acids. Trimming took 7 bases from V and 1 from J, leaving 9 bases between them. CDR3: CASGRGSYNEQFF. CDR3 DNA: TGCGCCAGCGGTCGAGGTTCCTACAATGAGCAGTTCTTC.

The chain is built from TRBV27 and TRBJ2-7; 9 bases align to TRBD1. J was trimmed by 3 bases and V by 3 bases; bases with no gene match: 12. The length of the CDR3 is 17 residues. Germline V CDR1 and CDR2: MNHEY, SMNVEV (reference sequence). CDR3 nucleotides: TGTGCCAGCAGTTTGTCCACCCCCGGGACAGGGTACTACGAGCAGTACTTC. This sequence encodes CASSLSTPGTGYYEQYF.

A single count supports this clone. This sequence joins TRBV5-6 and TRBJ1-1; D unclear. The CDR3 extends over 14 amino acids. The germline gives CDR1 SGHDT, CDR2 YYEEEE. V was pared by 8 bases and J by 1 base, with 15 bases between. The CDR3 bases are TGTGCCAGTGTCGGGTCTCTTGGGAACACTGAAGCTTTCTTT. Its translation is CASVGSLGNTEAFF.

The CDR3 sequence is CASSLLAGPTSGEQYF. The DNA for the CDR3 is TGTGCCAGCAGCTTGTTGGCAGGCCCGACTAGCGGCGAGCAGTACTTC. This chain connects TRBV5-6 to TRBJ2-7; 9 positions agree with TRBD2. V was pared by 1 base and J by 6 bases, with 11 bases of the junction left unmatched. This CDR3 is 16 amino acids long. Germline-derived CDR1 and CDR2 are SGHDT and YYEEEE.

The rearrangement joins TRBV18 to TRBJ2-1; 7 bases line up with TRBD2. CDR3 length equals 16 residues. Germline-derived CDR1 and CDR2 are KGHSH and LQKENI. The trim removed 1 base at V and 9 bases at J, leaving 12 bases unmatched. This chain's CDR3 is CASSPQFGTKALEQFF. CDR3 nucleotide sequence: TGTGCCAGCTCACCACAGTTCGGGACTAAAGCTCTTGAGCAGTTCTTC.

This sequence joins TRBV5-6 and TRBJ1-2, with a weak D call TRBD1 (5 bases). V lost 0 bases, J lost 6 bases, and 15 bases lay in between. The CDR3 sequence is 15 residues long. Germline CDR1 SGHDT, CDR2 YYEEEE. CDR3 loop: CASSLGRRAYNGYTF. The CDR3 nucleotides are TGTGCCAGCAGCTTGGGGCGCAGGGCGTATAATGGCTACACCTTC. Using reference TRBV5-6 and TRBJ1-2 for the parts outside the CDR3, the full variable domain is DAGVTQSPTHLIKTRGQQVTLRCSPKSGHDTVSWYQQALGQGPQFIFQYYEEEERQRGNFPDRFSGHQFPNYSSELNVNALLLGDSALYLCASSLGRRAYNGYTFGSGTRLTVV.

The genes are TRBV7-2 and TRBJ1-6, with D perhaps matching TRBD1 (6 bases). Germline V gene sequence: CDR1 SGHTA, CDR2 FQGNSA. This CDR3 has 14 residues. Trimming removed 5 bases from V and 8 bases from J, with 13 bases in between. In DNA form, the CDR3 reads TGTGCCAGCAGCGCGGGAGGGGGAGATTCACCCCTCCACTTT. Translated, it gives CASSAGGGDSPLHF.

This chain joins TRBV19 and TRBJ1-1; D not resolved. Germline-derived CDR1 and CDR2 are LNHDA and SQIVND (reference sequence). The CDR3 has 12 amino acids. V lost 8 bases, J lost 4 bases, and 11 bases lay in between. The CDR3 loop is CASFDSGTEAFF. CDR3 sequence (DNA): TGTGCCAGTTTTGATTCGGGCACTGAAGCTTTCTTT.

V gene TRBV5-3 combines with J gene TRBJ1-1; D remains ambiguous. TRBV5-3 is labeled an ORF, and its function is uncertain. Trimming left V 0 bases short and J 0 bases short, with 6 bases between. The CDR3 is made up of 14 amino acids. CDR3 sequence: CARSLVTMNTEAFF. CDR3 in DNA: TGTGCCAGAAGCTTGGTAACTATGAACACTGAAGCTTTCTTT.

This clone showed up just once. The gene calls are TRBV12-5 and TRBJ1-2, with D tentatively TRBD1 (6 bases). The germline gives CDR1 LGHNT, CDR2 FRNRAP. Between the trimmed V and J ends, which lost 1 base and 4 bases, there was a span of 13 bases. The CDR3 is 15 amino acids. In DNA form, the CDR3 reads TGTGCTAGTGGTTTGGAGGGGGGGCCGGGCTATGGCTACACCTTC. Translating it yields CASGLEGGPGYGYTF.

The chain carries TRBV2 and TRBJ1-2; D is ambiguous. Germline V CDR1 and CDR2: SNHLY, FYNNEI. Between the trimmed V and J ends, which lost 4 bases and 5 bases, there was a span of 8 bases. This CDR3 spans 12 amino acids. CDR3 in DNA: TGTGCCAGCAGTGTGTCCGCGTATGGCTACACCTTC. It is translated as CASSVSAYGYTF.

This rearrangement joins TRBV6-4 to TRBJ2-3; TRBD2 matches at 8 bases. There are 15 residues in the CDR3. Germline V gives CDR1 MRHNA, CDR2 SNTAGT. Losses at the gene ends were 4 bases for V and 3 bases for J; bases not matched to a gene: 6. The CDR3 sequence: CASSAGGTGTDTQYF. CDR3 coding DNA: TGTGCCAGCAGTGCGGGGGGGACGGGAACAGATACGCAGTATTTT.

The rearrangement uses TRBV7-2 and TRBJ2-3; 9 bases align to TRBD2. Trimming removed 6 bases from V and 4 bases from J; junction bases left unmatched: 5. The CDR3 is 14 amino acids. Germline CDR1 and CDR2: SGHTA and FQGNSA. The CDR3 loop is CASSKREVADTQYF. CDR3 coding DNA: TGTGCCAGCAGTAAGCGGGAGGTGGCAGATACGCAGTATTTT. Complete variable domain (other parts from reference TRBV7-2 and TRBJ2-3): GAGVSQSPSNKVTEKGKDVELRCDPISGHTALYWYRQSLGQGLEFLIYFQGNSAPDKSGLPSDRFSAERTGGSVSTLTIQRTQQEDSAVYLCASSKREVADTQYFGPGTRLTVL.

The chain's CDR3 is CASSLMSEKLFF. DNA of the CDR3: TGTGCCAGCAGCTTAATGAGTGAAAAACTGTTTTTT. V gene TRBV7-9 combines with J gene TRBJ1-4; D not certain. Germline CDR1 and CDR2: SEHNR and FQNEAQ (reference sequence). There are 12 residues in the CDR3. Trimming left V 2 bases short and J 7 bases short, with 5 bases between.

This clone was counted only a few times. The chain joins TRBV6-1 to TRBJ2-1; D gene uncertain. The CDR3 length is 12 residues. The germline CDR1 and CDR2 sequences are MNHNS and SASEGT. V dropped 7 bases and J dropped 5 bases, with 9 bases sitting between them. CDR3 DNA: TGTGCCAGCACCCGGGTCGACAATGAGCAGTTCTTC. Translating gives CASTRVDNEQFF.

The chain has TRBV30 and TRBJ2-5; 8 nucleotides match TRBD1. Judging by the DNA end, TRBJ2-7 fits better; the J call may be wrong. CDR3 length: 16 amino acids. Germline V CDR1 and CDR2: GTSNPN, SVGIG (reference sequence). The CDR3 DNA reads as TGTGCCTGGAGGAAACCCCGGGACAGGCGATCCTACGAGCAGTACTTC. Protein: CAWRKPRDRRSYEQYF.

J is TRBJ2-7 and V is TRBV6-1, with no clear D. This CDR3 region has 12 residues. Germline V CDR1 and CDR2: MNHNS, SASEGT. V shed 0 bases and J shed 9 bases, with 9 bases lying between them. The DNA for the CDR3 is TGTGCCAGCAGTGAAGCCCCTACGGGGCAGTACTTC. Residues: CASSEAPTGQYF.

This clone was detected a few times. The J gene is TRBJ1-2, the V gene TRBV29-1; 8 bases align to TRBD1. This CDR3 is 13 amino acids long. Trimming took 3 bases from V and 6 from J; bases not matched to a gene: 6. Germline V gene lookup returns CDR1 SQVTM and CDR2 ANQGSEA. CDR3 loop: CSVDRDRGHGYTF. The DNA for the CDR3 is TGCAGCGTTGACCGAGACAGGGGCCATGGCTACACCTTC.